The clone carrying this T cell receptor beta chain was detected a few times. The data derive from a study of blood T cells in healthy people across ages. Next came a second PCR, run for about 7 to 11 cycles, which used a sample-barcoded 5' primer along with a J-beta primer mix. Unique molecular identifiers of 12 random nucleotides labeled each cDNA. TCRdb fed the 5' RACE reads into MiXCR, producing one record per CDR3 protein. Of approximately 1.5 million distinct CDR3 sequences in the sample, roughly 32% are singletons; the top ten hold 11%. Per sample, a minimum of 6 million PBMCs were isolated. This clonotype originated in a woman younger than 45 in good health. Sequences were obtained from blood.

The CDR3 here is CASRVGVEDGPEAFF. CDR3 in DNA: TGTGCCAGCAGAGTCGGGGTAGAGGACGGCCCTGAAGCTTTCTTT. V gene TRBV27 combines with J gene TRBJ1-1; D not resolved. Germline loops: CDR1 MNHEY, CDR2 SMNVEV (reference sequence). Trimming removed 6 bases at V and 6 bases at J, with 20 bases between. The CDR3 spans 15 residues.